This T cell receptor beta chain was retrieved from a study of cytomegalovirus exposure and HLA in healthy donors. This clone was detected only once. CDR1 is SGHNT, CDR2 YYREEE, per germline (reference sequence). There are 15 residues in the CDR3. V shed 3 bases and J shed 2 bases, with 13 bases lying between them. Only in-frame clones appear in the TCRdb table, and some are missing; sequencing was by immunoSEQ multiplex PCR. Of about 110,000 clones detected, 88% appear once; the ten largest clones hold 1.5% to 2%. This chain uses TRBV5-4 with TRBJ2-3; tentative D call: TRBD2 (6 bases). This TCR derives from a woman aged 18-29 years in good health and CMV-seropositive. Specimen: PBMCs. CDR3 DNA: TGTGCCAGCAGCTCGCGAGCGGGCCCCACAGATACGCAGTATTTT. It specifies CASSSRAGPTDTQYF.